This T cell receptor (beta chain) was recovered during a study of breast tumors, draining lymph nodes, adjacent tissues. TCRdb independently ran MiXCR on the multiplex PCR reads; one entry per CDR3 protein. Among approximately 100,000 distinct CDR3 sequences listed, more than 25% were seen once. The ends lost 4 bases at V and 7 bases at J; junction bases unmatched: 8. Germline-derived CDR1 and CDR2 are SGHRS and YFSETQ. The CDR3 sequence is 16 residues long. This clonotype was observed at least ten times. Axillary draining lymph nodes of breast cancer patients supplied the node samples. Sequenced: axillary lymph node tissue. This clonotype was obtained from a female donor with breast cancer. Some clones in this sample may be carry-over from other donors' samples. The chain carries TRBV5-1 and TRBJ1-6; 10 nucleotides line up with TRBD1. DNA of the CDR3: TGCGCCAGCAGCACCCGGACAGGGGGAAGCAATTCACCCCTCCACTTT. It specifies CASSTRTGGSNSPLHF.